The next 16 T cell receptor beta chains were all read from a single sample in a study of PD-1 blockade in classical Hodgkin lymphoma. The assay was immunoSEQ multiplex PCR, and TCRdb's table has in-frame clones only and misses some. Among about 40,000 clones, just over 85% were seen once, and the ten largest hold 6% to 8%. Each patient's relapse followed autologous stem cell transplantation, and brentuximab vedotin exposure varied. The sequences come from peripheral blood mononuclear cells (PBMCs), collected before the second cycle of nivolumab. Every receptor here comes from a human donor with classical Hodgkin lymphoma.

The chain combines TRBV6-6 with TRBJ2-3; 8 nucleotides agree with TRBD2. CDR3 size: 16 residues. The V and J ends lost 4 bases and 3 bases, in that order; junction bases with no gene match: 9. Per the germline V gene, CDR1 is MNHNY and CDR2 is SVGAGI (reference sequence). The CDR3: CASSLGGLVITDTQYF. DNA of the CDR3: TGTGCCAGCAGTTTGGGGGGACTAGTTATAACAGATACGCAGTATTTT.

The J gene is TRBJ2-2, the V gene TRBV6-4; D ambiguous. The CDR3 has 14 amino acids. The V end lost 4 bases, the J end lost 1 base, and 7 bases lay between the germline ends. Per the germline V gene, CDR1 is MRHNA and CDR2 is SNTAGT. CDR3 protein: CASSAELNTGELFF. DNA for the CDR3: TGTGCCAGCAGTGCGGAACTGAACACCGGGGAGCTGTTTTTT.

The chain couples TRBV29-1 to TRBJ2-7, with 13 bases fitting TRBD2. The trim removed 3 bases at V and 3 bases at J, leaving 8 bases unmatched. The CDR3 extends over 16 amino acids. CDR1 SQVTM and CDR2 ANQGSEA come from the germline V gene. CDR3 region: CSVEGLAGSNRYEQYF. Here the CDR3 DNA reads TGCAGCGTTGAGGGACTAGCGGGAAGCAATCGCTACGAGCAGTACTTC.

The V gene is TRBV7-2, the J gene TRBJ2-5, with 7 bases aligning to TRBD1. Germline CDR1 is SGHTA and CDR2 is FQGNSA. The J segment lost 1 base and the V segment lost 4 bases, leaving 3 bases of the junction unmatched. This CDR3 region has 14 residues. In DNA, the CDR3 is TGTGCCAGCAGCTCCGGACAGGTCCAAGAGACCCAGTACTTC. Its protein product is CASSSGQVQETQYF.

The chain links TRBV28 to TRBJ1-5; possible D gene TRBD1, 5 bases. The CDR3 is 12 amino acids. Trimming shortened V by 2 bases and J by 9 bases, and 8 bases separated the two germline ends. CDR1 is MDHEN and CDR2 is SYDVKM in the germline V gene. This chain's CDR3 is CASSLAGTPQHF. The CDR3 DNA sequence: TGTGCCAGCAGTTTAGCCGGGACGCCCCAGCATTTT.

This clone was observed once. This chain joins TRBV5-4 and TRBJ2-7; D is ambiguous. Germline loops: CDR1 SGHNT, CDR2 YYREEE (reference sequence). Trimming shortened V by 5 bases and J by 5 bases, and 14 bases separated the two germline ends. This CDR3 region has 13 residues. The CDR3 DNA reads TGTGCCAGCAGGCAGACGGAGTCGGACGAGCAGTACTTC. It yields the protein CASRQTESDEQYF.

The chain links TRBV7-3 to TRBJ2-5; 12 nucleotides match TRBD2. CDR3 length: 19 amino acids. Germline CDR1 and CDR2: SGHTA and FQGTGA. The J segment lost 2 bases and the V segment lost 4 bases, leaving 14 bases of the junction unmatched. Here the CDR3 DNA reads TGTGCCAGCAGCTCACTTGGCCGACTAGCGGGAGTGGGGCAAGAGACCCAGTACTTC. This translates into CASSSLGRLAGVGQETQYF. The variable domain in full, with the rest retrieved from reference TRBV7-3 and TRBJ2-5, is GAGVSQTPSNKVTEKGKYVELRCDPISGHTALYWYRQSLGQGPEFLIYFQGTGAADDSGLPNDRFFAVRPEGSVSTLKIQRTERGDSAVYLCASSSLGRLAGVGQETQYFGPGTRLLVL.

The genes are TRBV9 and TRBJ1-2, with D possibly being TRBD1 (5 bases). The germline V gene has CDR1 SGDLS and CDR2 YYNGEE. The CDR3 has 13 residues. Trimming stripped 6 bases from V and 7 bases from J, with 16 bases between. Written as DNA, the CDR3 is TGTGCCAGCACCGGGACGAGGGAGGGTGGCTACACCTTC. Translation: CASTGTREGGYTF.

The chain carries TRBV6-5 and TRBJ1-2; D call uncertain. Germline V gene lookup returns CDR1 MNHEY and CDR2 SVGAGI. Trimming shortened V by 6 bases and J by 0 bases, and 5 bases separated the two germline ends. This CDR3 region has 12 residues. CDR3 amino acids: CASREPNYGYTF. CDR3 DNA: TGTGCCAGCAGAGAACCTAACTATGGCTACACCTTC.

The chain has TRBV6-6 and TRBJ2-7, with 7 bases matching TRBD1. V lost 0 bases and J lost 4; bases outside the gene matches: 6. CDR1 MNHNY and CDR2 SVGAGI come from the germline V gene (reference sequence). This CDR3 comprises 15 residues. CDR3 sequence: CASSYSGLGQYEQYF. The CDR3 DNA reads TGTGCCAGCAGTTACTCAGGACTGGGACAGTACGAGCAGTACTTC.

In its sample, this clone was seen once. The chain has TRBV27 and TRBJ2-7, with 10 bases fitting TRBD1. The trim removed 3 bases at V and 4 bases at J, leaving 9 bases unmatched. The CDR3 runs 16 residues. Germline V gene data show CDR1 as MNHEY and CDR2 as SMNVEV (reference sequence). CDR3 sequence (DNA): TGTGCCAGCAGTTTTGGACGCGGGACAGGGGTATACGAGCAGTACTTC. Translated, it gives CASSFGRGTGVYEQYF.

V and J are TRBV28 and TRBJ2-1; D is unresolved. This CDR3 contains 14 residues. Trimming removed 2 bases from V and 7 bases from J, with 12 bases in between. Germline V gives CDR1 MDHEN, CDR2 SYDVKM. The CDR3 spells CASSLPPGRNEQFF. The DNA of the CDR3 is TGTGCCAGCAGTTTACCCCCCGGCCGGAATGAGCAGTTCTTC.

For the CDR3, the DNA is TGTGCCAGCGAGGGGGCTTGGGAAAAACTGTTTTTT. Encoded protein: CASEGAWEKLFF. The chain combines TRBV6-5 with TRBJ1-4, with TRBD1 matching over 7 bases. The CDR3 length is 12 residues. V shed 8 bases and J 8 bases; nucleotides not matched to a gene: 5. CDR1 is MNHEY, CDR2 SVGAGI, per germline.

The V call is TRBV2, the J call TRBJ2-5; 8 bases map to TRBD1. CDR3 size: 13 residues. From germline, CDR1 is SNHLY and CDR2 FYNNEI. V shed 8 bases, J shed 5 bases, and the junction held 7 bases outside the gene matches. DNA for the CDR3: TGTGCCAGCGGGACAGGTGCTTGGGAGACCCAGTACTTC. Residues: CASGTGAWETQYF.

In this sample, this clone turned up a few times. The CDR3 nucleotides read TGTGCCTGGAGTATCGGGACTAGCGGTACCTACGAGCAGTACTTC. Protein sequence: CAWSIGTSGTYEQYF. The chain is built from TRBV30 and TRBJ2-7; TRBD2 aligns across 11 bases. This CDR3 is 15 amino acids long. The trim removed 2 bases at V and 2 bases at J, leaving 5 bases unmatched. Germline lookup yields CDR1 GTSNPN and CDR2 SVGIG (reference sequence).

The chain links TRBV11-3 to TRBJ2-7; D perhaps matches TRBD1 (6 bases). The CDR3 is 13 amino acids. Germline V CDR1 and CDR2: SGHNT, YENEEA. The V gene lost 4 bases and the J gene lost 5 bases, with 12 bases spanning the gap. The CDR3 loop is CASSSQGFDEQYF. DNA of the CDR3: TGTGCCAGCAGCTCACAGGGTTTCGACGAGCAGTACTTC.